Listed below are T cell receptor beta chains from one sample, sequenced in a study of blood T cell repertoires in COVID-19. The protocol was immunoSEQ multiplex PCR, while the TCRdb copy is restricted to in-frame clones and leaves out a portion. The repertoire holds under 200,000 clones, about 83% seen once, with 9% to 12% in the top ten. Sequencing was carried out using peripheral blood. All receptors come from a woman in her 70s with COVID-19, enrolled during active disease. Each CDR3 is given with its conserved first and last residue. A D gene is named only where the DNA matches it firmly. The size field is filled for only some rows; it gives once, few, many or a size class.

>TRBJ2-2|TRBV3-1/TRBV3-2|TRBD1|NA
CASTSGTVSPGELFF
TGTGCCAGCACATCCGGGACAGTATCCCCCGGGGAGCTGTTTTTT
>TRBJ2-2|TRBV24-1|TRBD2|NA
CATSDPRPGGGTGELFF
TGTGCCACCAGTGATCCCCGCCCGGGAGGCGGCACCGGGGAGCTGTTTTTT
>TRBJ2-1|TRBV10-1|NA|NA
CASSESRGGDNEQFF
TGCGCCAGCAGTGAGTCGAGAGGCGGCGACAATGAGCAGTTCTTC
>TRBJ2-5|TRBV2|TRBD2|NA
CASSDRLAGTMVTQYF
TGTGCCAGCAGTGACCGACTAGCGGGGACCATGGTGACCCAGTACTTC
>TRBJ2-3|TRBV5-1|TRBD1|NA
CASSLETGDTDTQYF
TGCGCCAGCAGCTTAGAGACAGGGGACACAGATACGCAGTATTTT
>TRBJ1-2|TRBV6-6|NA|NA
CATNLRAREEGYTF
TGTGCCACCAACCTCAGAGCGAGGGAAGAGGGCTACACCTTC
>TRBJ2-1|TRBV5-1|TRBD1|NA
CASSRARQGKDNEQFF
TGCGCCAGCAGCCGGGCTCGACAGGGGAAGGACAATGAGCAGTTCTTC
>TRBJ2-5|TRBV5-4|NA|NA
CASSLDYMQETQYF
TGTGCCAGCAGCTTGGACTACATGCAAGAGACCCAGTACTTC
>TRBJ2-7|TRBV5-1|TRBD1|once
CASSFGRTGGDYEQYF
TGCGCCAGCAGCTTCGGAAGGACAGGGGGCGACTACGAGCAGTACTTC
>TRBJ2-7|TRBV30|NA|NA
CAWGGSNEQYF
TGTGCCTGGGGTGGGAGTAACGAGCAGTACTTC
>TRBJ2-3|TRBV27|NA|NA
CASSLSRTDTQYF
TGTGCCAGCAGTTTATCGAGGACAGATACGCAGTATTTT
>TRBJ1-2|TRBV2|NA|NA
CASSELAVRPTNYGYTF
TGTGCCAGCAGTGAACTAGCAGTCCGACCCACTAACTATGGCTACACCTTC
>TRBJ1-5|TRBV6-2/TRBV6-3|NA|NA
CASSQGIQPQHF
TGTGCCAGCAGTCAGGGGATTCAGCCCCAGCATTTT
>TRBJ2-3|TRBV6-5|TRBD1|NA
CASSPDRGGVDTQYF
TGTGCCAGCAGTCCGGACAGGGGTGGTGTAGATACGCAGTATTTT
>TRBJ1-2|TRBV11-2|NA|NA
CASSPTGRGVDYGYTF
TGTGCCAGCAGCCCGACAGGACGTGGGGTTGACTATGGCTACACCTTC
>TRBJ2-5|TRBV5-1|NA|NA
CASSLFTGGPQETQYF
TGCGCCAGCAGCTTGTTTACGGGGGGCCCCCAAGAGACCCAGTACTTC
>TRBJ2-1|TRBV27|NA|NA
CASSVQGRGPYNEQFF
TGTGCCAGCAGTGTACAGGGAAGAGGGCCTTACAATGAGCAGTTCTTC
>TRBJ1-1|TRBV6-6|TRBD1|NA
CASSRQGATTEAFF
TGTGCCAGCAGTCGACAGGGGGCGACCACTGAAGCTTTCTTT
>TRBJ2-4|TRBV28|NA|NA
CASSSSSGQKNIQYF
TGTGCCAGCAGTTCCTCTTCTGGACAGAAAAACATTCAGTACTTC
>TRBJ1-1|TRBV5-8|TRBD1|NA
CASSLPDRDGEAFF
TGTGCCAGCAGCCTTCCGGACAGGGATGGTGAAGCTTTCTTT
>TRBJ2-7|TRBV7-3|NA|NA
CASSLDGDEQYF
TGTGCCAGCAGCTTAGACGGGGACGAGCAGTACTTC
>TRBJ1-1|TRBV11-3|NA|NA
CASSLVGGGKGNTEAFF
TGTGCCAGCAGCTTAGTGGGAGGGGGGAAGGGGAACACTGAAGCTTTCTTT
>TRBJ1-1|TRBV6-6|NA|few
CASSYETLNTEAFF
TGTGCCAGCAGTTACGAAACTTTGAACACTGAAGCTTTCTTT
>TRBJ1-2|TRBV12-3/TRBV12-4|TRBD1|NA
CASSRGQAAGYTF
TGTGCCAGCAGCCGTGGACAGGCCGCTGGCTACACCTTC
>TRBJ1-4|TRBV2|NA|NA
CASRGRGRPSKLFF
TGTGCCAGCCGCGGGAGGGGCAGGCCTTCTAAACTGTTTTTT
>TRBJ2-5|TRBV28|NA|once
CASRTLETQYF
TGTGCCAGCCGAACTCTGGAGACCCAGTACTTC
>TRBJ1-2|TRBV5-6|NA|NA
CASSLFNRDNYGYTF
TGTGCCAGCAGCTTGTTCAACAGGGATAACTATGGCTACACCTTC
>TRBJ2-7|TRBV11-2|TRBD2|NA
CASSLMGRGGEQYF
TGTGCCAGCAGCTTAATGGGGAGGGGCGGCGAGCAGTACTTC
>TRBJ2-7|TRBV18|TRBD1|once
CASSPGQDPPTHF
TGTGCCAGCTCACCGGGACAGGACCCCCCCACGCACTTC
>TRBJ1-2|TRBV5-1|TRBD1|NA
CASAEGAGGNYGYTF
TGCGCCAGCGCTGAGGGAGCAGGGGGTAACTATGGCTACACCTTC
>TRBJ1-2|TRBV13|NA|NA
CASSPRGASGYTF
TGTGCCAGCAGCCCCCGGGGGGCCAGTGGCTACACCTTC
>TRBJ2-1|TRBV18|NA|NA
CASSFYSKSSSYNEQFF
TGTGCCAGCTCATTCTACAGCAAAAGTAGCTCCTACAATGAGCAGTTCTTC
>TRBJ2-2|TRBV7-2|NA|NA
CASSFTLSAGELFF
TGTGCCAGCAGCTTCACCTTGTCGGCCGGGGAGCTGTTTTTT
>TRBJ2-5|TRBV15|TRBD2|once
CATSRDRTGLGIQETQYF
TGTGCCACCAGCAGAGATAGGACGGGACTAGGGATCCAAGAGACCCAGTACTTC
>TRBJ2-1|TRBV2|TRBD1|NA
CASSQWTGGGEQFF
TGTGCCAGCAGTCAATGGACAGGGGGTGGTGAGCAGTTCTTC
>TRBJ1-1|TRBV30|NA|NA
CAWSSLGSEAFF
TGTGCCTGGAGTTCCCTAGGCAGTGAAGCTTTCTTT
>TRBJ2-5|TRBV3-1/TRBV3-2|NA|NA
CASSPLGESQYF
TGTGCCAGCAGCCCTCTCGGGGAGTCCCAGTACTTC
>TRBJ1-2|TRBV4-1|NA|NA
CASSQGTERDGYTF
TGCGCCAGCAGCCAGGGCACAGAGAGGGATGGCTACACCTTC
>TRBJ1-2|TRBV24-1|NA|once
CATSDFAGDGYTF
TGTGCCACCAGTGATTTTGCCGGGGATGGCTACACCTTC
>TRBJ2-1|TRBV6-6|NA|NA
CASSYSRQGGDEQFF
TGTGCCAGCAGTTACTCGAGGCAGGGCGGCGATGAGCAGTTCTTC
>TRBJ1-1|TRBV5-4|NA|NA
CASSTRTVLNTEAFF
TGTGCCAGCAGCACAAGGACAGTCTTGAACACTGAAGCTTTCTTT